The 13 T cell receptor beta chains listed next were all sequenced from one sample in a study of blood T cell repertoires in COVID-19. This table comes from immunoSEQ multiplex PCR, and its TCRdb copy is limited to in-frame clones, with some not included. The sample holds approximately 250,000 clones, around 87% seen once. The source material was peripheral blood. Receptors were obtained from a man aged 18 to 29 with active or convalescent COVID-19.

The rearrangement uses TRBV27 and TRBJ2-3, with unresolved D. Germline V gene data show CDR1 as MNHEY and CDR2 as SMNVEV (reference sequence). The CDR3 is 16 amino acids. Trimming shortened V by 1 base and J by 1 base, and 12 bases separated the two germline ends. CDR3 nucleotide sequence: TGTGCCAGCAGTTTATTAAATCCGGCGGGCACAGATACGCAGTATTTT. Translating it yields CASSLLNPAGTDTQYF.

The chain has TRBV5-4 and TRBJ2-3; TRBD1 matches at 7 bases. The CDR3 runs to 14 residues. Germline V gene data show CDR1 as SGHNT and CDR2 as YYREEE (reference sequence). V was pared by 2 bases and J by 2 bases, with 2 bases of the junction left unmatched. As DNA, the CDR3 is TGTGCCAGCAGCTTACAGGGGCCCACAGATACGCAGTATTTT. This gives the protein CASSLQGPTDTQYF.

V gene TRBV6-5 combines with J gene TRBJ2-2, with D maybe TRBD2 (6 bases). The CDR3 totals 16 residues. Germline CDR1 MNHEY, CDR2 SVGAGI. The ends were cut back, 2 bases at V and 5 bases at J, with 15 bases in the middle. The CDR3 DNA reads TGTGCCAGCAGTTACCCGGAGGGAGTCGGGACCGGGGAGCTGTTTTTT. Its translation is CASSYPEGVGTGELFF.

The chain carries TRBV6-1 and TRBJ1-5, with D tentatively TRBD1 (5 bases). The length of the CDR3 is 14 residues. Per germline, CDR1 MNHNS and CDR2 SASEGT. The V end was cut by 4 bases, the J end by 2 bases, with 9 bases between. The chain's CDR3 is CASSGLGGNQPQHF. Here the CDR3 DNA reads TGTGCCAGCAGTGGACTAGGGGGCAATCAGCCCCAGCATTTT.

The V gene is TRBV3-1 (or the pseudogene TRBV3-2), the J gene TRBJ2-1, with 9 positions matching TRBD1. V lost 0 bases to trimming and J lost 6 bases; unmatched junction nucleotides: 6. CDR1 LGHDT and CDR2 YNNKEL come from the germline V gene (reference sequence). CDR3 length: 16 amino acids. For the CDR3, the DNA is TGTGCCAGCAGCCAAGAAAACAGGGGGCATGTCAATGAGCAGTTCTTC. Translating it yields CASSQENRGHVNEQFF.

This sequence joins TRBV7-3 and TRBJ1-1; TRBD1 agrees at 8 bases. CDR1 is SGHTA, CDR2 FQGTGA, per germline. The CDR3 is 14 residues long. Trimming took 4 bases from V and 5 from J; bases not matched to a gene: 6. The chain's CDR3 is CASSSQGAGTEAFF. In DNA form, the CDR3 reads TGTGCCAGCAGCTCTCAGGGGGCAGGAACTGAAGCTTTCTTT.

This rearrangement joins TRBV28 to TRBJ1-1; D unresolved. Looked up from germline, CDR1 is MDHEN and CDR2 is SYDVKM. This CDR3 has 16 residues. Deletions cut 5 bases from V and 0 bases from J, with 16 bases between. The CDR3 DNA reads TGTGCCAGCAGTCCCGTCAATGGGCGTTTGAACACTGAAGCTTTCTTT. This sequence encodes CASSPVNGRLNTEAFF.

This CDR3 reads CASSPGPSLDSNQPQHF. Written as DNA, the CDR3 is TGCGCCAGCAGCCCTGGCCCTTCCCTCGATAGCAATCAGCCCCAGCATTTT. The chain uses TRBV5-1 and TRBJ1-5; D is unclear. Trimming removed 4 bases at V and 0 bases at J, with 17 bases between. The CDR3 totals 17 residues. Germline values: CDR1 SGHRS, CDR2 YFSETQ.

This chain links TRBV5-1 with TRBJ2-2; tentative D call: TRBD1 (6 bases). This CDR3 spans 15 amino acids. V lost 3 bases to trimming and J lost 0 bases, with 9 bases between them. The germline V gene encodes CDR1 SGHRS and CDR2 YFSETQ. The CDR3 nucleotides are TGCGCCAGCAGCTCCAGGGGCGCGAACACCGGGGAGCTGTTTTTT. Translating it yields CASSSRGANTGELFF.

In DNA, the CDR3 is TGTGCCAGCAGCTTATGGGCATACTCCTACGAGCAGTACTTC. This translates into CASSLWAYSYEQYF. This sequence joins TRBV5-4 and TRBJ2-7; no reliable D call. The CDR3 length is 14 residues. Germline CDR1 is SGHNT and CDR2 is YYREEE (reference sequence). V gave up 2 bases and J gave up 0 bases, with 9 bases separating them. Full variable domain (remainder filled in from reference TRBV5-4 and TRBJ2-7): ETGVTQSPTHLIKTRGQQVTLRCSSQSGHNTVSWYQQALGQGPQFIFQYYREEENGRGNFPPRFSGLQFPNYSSELNVNALELDDSALYLCASSLWAYSYEQYFGPGTRLTVT.

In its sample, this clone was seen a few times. The chain's CDR3 is CATTLGTDLEAFF. CDR3 DNA sequence: TGTGCCACCACGCTCGGGACAGATCTAGAAGCTTTCTTT. V gene TRBV15 combines with J gene TRBJ1-1; 7 nucleotides align to TRBD1. The CDR3 is 13 residues long. J was trimmed by 8 bases and V by 7 bases; bases with no gene match: 10. The germline V gene has CDR1 LNHNV and CDR2 YYDKDF (reference sequence).

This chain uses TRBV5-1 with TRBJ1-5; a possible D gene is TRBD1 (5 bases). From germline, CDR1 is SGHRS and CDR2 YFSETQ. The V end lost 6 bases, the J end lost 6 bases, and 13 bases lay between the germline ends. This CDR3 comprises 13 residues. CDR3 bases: TGCGCCAGCACTGCGGGGGAGGGTCAGCCCCAGCATTTT. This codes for CASTAGEGQPQHF.

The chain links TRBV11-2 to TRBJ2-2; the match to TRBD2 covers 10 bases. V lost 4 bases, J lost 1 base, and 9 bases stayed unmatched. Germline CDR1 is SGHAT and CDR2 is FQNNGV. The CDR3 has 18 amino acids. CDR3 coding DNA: TGTGCCAGCAGCTCCGCTAGCGGGGGCTGGAGGAACACCGGGGAGCTGTTTTTT. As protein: CASSSASGGWRNTGELFF.